This TCR beta chain was identified during a study of PD-L1 blockade in urothelial cancer. Study-level background: About nine tenths of the roughly 29 patients were men who had bladder-origin urothelial cancer.

Comment on this clone: Its matching antigen is unknown.

TCRdb's table, derived via immunoSEQ multiplex PCR, lists solely in-frame clones and lacks some. Of about 80,000 clones in the sample, approximately 86% were seen once. The CDR3 sequence is 14 residues long. Per the germline V gene, CDR1 is KGHSH and CDR2 is LQKENI. V was pared by 4 bases and J by 7 bases, with 7 bases of the junction left unmatched. Study-wide points: It was durable-benefit patients whose tumor-associated blood clones expanded more at 3 weeks.

The time point denotes: pretreatment peripheral blood. Sequenced material: PBMCs, taken around atezolizumab (anti-PD-L1) treatment. The gene calls are TRBV18 and TRBJ1-5; 7 bases are a match to TRBD1. The receptor was derived from a man aged 40-55 years with urothelial cancer. The CDR3 is CASSRDSPSQPQHF. CDR3 nucleotide sequence: TGTGCCAGCTCACGGGACAGTCCTAGCCAGCCCCAGCATTTT.